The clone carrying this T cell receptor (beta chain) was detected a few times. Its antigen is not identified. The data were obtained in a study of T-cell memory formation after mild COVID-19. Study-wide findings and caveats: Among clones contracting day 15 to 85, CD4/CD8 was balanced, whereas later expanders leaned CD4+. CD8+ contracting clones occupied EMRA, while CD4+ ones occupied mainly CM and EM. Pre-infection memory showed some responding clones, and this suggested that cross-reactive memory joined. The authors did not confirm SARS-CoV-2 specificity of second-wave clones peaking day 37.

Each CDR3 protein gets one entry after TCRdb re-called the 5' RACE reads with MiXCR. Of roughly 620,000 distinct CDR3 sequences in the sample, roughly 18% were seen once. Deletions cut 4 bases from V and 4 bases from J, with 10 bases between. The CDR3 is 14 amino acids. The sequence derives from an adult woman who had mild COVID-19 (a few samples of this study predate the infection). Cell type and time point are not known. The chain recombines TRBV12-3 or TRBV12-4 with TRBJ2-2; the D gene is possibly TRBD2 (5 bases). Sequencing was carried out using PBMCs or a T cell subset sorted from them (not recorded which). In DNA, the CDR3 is TGTGCCAGCAGTTCTCGGACTGTCACCGGGGAGCTGTTTTTT. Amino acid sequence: CASSSRTVTGELFF.